The subject of this entry is one T cell receptor beta chain. Antigen unknown. Germline V lookup: CDR1 LNHDA, CDR2 SQIVND (reference sequence). The CDR3 is made up of 16 amino acids. With V trimmed by 3 bases and J by 0 bases, 5 bases remained unmatched. This sample is drawn from a study of shared clonotypes between healthy human individuals. Study-wide results and caveats: Between a few donors, naive CD4 clonotypes were shared at a level of about 5%. Naive subsets generally exceeded memory subsets in estimated richness.

Libraries were prepared by immunoSEQ multiplex PCR; TCRdb keeps only in-frame clonotypes and omits some of them. The table lists 2 million to 2.5 million clones, more than 90% of them singletons. This chain joins TRBV19 and TRBJ1-2, with 9 bases identical to TRBD1. This TCR was sampled from a man younger than 35 in good health. The sample comprised naive CD4+ T cells sorted from blood. The subset here: CD45RA+ positively selected. The CDR3 bases are TGTGCCAGTAGTATTGAGGGACAGGGAGCTAACTATGGCTACACCTTC. It is translated as CASSIEGQGANYGYTF. The whole variable domain, remainder taken from reference TRBV19 and TRBJ1-2, is DGGITQSPKYLFRKEGQNVTLSCEQNLNHDAMYWYRQDPGQGLRLIYYSQIVNDFQKGDIAEGYSVSREKKESFPLTVTSAQKNPTAFYLCASSIEGQGANYGYTFGSGTRLTVV.